This T cell receptor (beta chain) is from a study of cytomegalovirus exposure and HLA in healthy donors. The PCR had 60 Vbeta and 13 Jbeta primers. Assay used: immunoSEQ multiplex PCR; TCRdb lists only in-frame clones, some missing. Seen here are about 130,000 clones, approximately 82% observed once, and the top ten hold more than 1.5%. Whole-study results and caveats: Analysis was performed later, and it showed HLA-associated TCR beta chains to be more clonally expanded than equally common others. V- and J-gene trimming in TCR beta was tied to a missense DCLRE1C variant by an analysis performed later.

In regard to this clone: The antigen remains unidentified. Its ends do not fully match the called genes, so a read error is possible.

The CDR3 consists of 15 residues. Germline CDR1 is MGHRA and CDR2 is YSYEKL. The sequenced sample was PBMCs. The chain carries TRBV4-1 and TRBJ1-5; D perhaps matches TRBD1 (6 bases). The receptor was derived from a man aged 40-55 years in good health and CMV-seronegative. The CDR3 sequence: CASNQARGGNQPQHF. In nucleotides, the CDR3 is TGCGCCAGCAACCAAGCTAGGGGGGGGAACCAGCCCCAGCATTTT.